A selection of T cell receptor beta chains follows, all from one sample in a study of T cells after yellow fever vaccination. TCRdb passed the 5' RACE reads through MiXCR, listing each CDR3 protein once. The sample consists of over 250,000 distinct CDR3 sequences, roughly 4.8% of them appearing once. Sequenced here: CD4+ T cells sorted from PBMCs, sampled on the day of the yellow fever booster vaccination. The receptor set was obtained from a man aged 18-30 years who received the YFV17D yellow fever vaccine. CDR3s include the opening cysteine and the closing phenylalanine or tryptophan. The order of the fields is clone size, V gene, D gene, J gene, CDR3 protein, CDR3 DNA. The D gene is left open where the match is weak. Rows give clone size only sometimes, using once, few, many, or a class for an expanded clone.

>many|TRBV5-1|.|TRBJ2-5
CASSLEDQETQYF
TGCGCCAGCAGCTTGGAGGACCAAGAGACCCAGTACTTC
>many|TRBV7-2|.|TRBJ2-3
CASSFSGDTQYF
TGTGCCAGCAGCTTTTCGGGGGATACGCAGTATTTT
>.|TRBV4-1|TRBD1|TRBJ1-2
CASSQPTGGANYGYTF
TGCGCCAGCAGCCAACCAACAGGGGGAGCTAACTATGGCTACACCTTC
>many|TRBV7-2|.|TRBJ1-2
CASSLADSYGYTF
TGTGCCAGCAGCTTAGCGGACAGCTATGGCTACACCTTC
>few|TRBV5-5|.|TRBJ2-7
CASSSVADYEQYF
TGTGCCAGCAGTTCTGTGGCAGACTACGAGCAGTACTTC
>few|TRBV20-1|.|TRBJ1-6
CSAIPQGNSPLHF
TGCAGTGCTATCCCACAGGGCAATTCACCCCTCCACTTT
>few|TRBV4-2|.|TRBJ2-1
CASSQYLGGEGTASEQFF
TGTGCCAGCAGCCAATACCTGGGCGGGGAAGGAACAGCAAGTGAGCAGTTCTTC
>.|TRBV5-5|.|TRBJ2-5
CASSGGTPRWETQYF
TGTGCCAGCAGCGGGGGGACTCCCAGGTGGGAGACCCAGTACTTC
>many|TRBV5-1|.|TRBJ2-1
CASSLAGLGQFF
TGCGCCAGCAGCTTGGCGGGACTTGGGCAGTTCTTC
>many|TRBV12-3/TRBV12-4|.|TRBJ1-4
CASRRDISNEKLFF
TGTGCCAGCAGAAGGGACATTTCTAATGAAAAACTGTTTTTT
>.|TRBV20-1|.|TRBJ2-7
CSARDSGQVNYEQYF
TGCAGTGCTAGAGATAGCGGACAGGTCAACTACGAGCAGTACTTC
>few|TRBV20-1|.|TRBJ1-2
CSALEGGGGYTF
TGCAGTGCTCTCGAAGGGGGTGGAGGCTACACCTTC
>many|TRBV7-2|.|TRBJ1-2
CASSPGDRSYGYTF
TGTGCCAGCAGCCCAGGTGACAGGAGCTATGGCTACACCTTC
>many|TRBV5-1|.|TRBJ2-7
CASSGGSGYEQYF
TGCGCCAGCAGCGGAGGTAGTGGGTACGAGCAGTACTTC
>many|TRBV11-2|.|TRBJ2-7
CASSVKRALYEQYF
TGTGCCAGCAGCGTAAAACGGGCCCTCTACGAGCAGTACTTC
>.|TRBV19|.|TRBJ2-5
CASKVGGPRETQYF
TGTGCCAGTAAGGTAGGGGGGCCGAGAGAGACCCAGTACTTC
>.|TRBV4-1|.|TRBJ2-3
CASSQVPGGAQYF
TGCGCCAGCAGCCAAGTGCCCGGTGGTGCGCAGTATTTT
>few|TRBV29-1|.|TRBJ2-3
CSVDNKYTQYF
TGCAGCGTTGACAACAAGTATACGCAGTATTTT
>few|TRBV2|TRBD1|TRBJ1-5
CASSEGTGWNQPQHF
TGTGCCAGCAGTGAAGGGACAGGGTGGAATCAGCCCCAGCATTTT
>.|TRBV27|.|TRBJ1-2
CASSLRQNYGYTF
TGTGCCAGCAGTTTACGGCAGAACTATGGCTACACCTTC
>.|TRBV7-2|.|TRBJ2-3
CASSTRTAGTDTQYF
TGTGCCAGCAGTACTCGCACGGCAGGCACAGATACGCAGTATTTT
>.|TRBV7-9|.|TRBJ2-4
CASSPTGTVDIQYF
TGTGCCAGCAGCCCTACCGGGACTGTTGACATTCAGTACTTC
>few|TRBV20-1|.|TRBJ2-5
CSARMTVRAETQYF
TGCAGTGCTAGAATGACAGTCCGGGCAGAGACCCAGTACTTC
>many|TRBV10-3|TRBD2|TRBJ2-5
CAIASGGEETQYF
TGTGCCATAGCTAGCGGGGGCGAGGAGACCCAGTACTTC
>many|TRBV20-1|.|TRBJ2-1
CSASLSSYNEQFF
TGCAGTGCTAGTTTGTCCTCCTACAATGAGCAGTTCTTC
>.|TRBV25-1|.|TRBJ1-2
CASSESLQGSRGYTF
TGTGCCAGCAGTGAATCCCTCCAGGGATCCCGTGGCTACACCTTC
>few|TRBV5-1|.|TRBJ2-5
CASSPGSSETQYF
TGCGCCAGCAGCCCCGGTTCATCGGAGACCCAGTACTTC
>.|TRBV12-3/TRBV12-4|.|TRBJ2-2
CASSRETGELFF
TGTGCCAGCTCCCGAGAGACCGGGGAGCTGTTTTTT
>.|TRBV28|TRBD2|TRBJ2-3
CASRGPGLVFTDTQYF
TGTGCCAGCAGGGGGCCGGGACTAGTTTTCACAGATACGCAGTATTTT
>many|TRBV5-1|.|TRBJ1-6
CASSLYLANSPLHF
TGCGCCAGCAGCTTGTACCTTGCTAATTCACCCCTCCACTTT
>.|TRBV5-1|.|TRBJ1-2
CASSFPPDGYTF
TGCGCCAGCAGCTTCCCGCCGGATGGCTACACCTTC
>few|TRBV5-4|.|TRBJ2-1
CASSLAGREGDEQFF
TGTGCCAGCAGCTTGGCCGGCAGGGAAGGCGATGAGCAGTTCTTC
>.|TRBV5-4|TRBD2|TRBJ2-5
CASSSPGTSKETQYF
TGTGCCAGCAGCTCCCCGGGGACTAGCAAAGAGACCCAGTACTTC
>many|TRBV20-1|.|TRBJ2-3
CSASGQSPDTQYF
TGCAGTGCTAGCGGACAGTCCCCAGATACGCAGTATTTT
>.|TRBV6-5|TRBD1|TRBJ2-7
CASSYYVPRDRGYEQYF
TGTGCCAGCAGTTACTACGTCCCCCGGGACAGGGGCTACGAGCAGTACTTC
>few|TRBV6-2/TRBV6-3|TRBD2|TRBJ2-1
CASRGQRGGNEQFF
TGTGCCAGCAGAGGCCAGCGGGGGGGGAATGAGCAGTTCTTC
>many|TRBV20-1|TRBD1|TRBJ2-4
CSAKTGVAKNIQYF
TGCAGTGCTAAGACAGGGGTAGCCAAAAACATTCAGTACTTC
>many|TRBV4-3|.|TRBJ2-3
CASSQDRAGAGDTQYF
TGCGCCAGCAGCCAAGATAGGGCAGGGGCTGGGGATACGCAGTATTTT
>.|TRBV4-3|.|TRBJ1-6
CASKQGLESPLHF
TGCGCCAGCAAACAGGGTTTAGAGTCACCCCTCCACTTT
>few|TRBV3-1|.|TRBJ1-1
CASGEKENTEAFF
TGTGCCAGTGGGGAGAAGGAGAACACTGAAGCTTTCTTT
>few|TRBV7-9|.|TRBJ2-3
CASSLVLGTSTDTQYF
TGTGCCAGCAGCTTGGTCTTGGGGACCTCCACAGATACGCAGTATTTT
>.|TRBV4-3|.|TRBJ2-5
CASSQDLAGSWETQYF
TGCGCCAGCAGCCAAGATTTAGCAGGGTCGTGGGAGACCCAGTACTTC
>.|TRBV6-1|TRBD1|TRBJ2-2
CATQDRGIGNTGELFF
TGTGCCACCCAGGACAGGGGCATAGGCAACACCGGGGAGCTGTTTTTT
>few|TRBV11-3|.|TRBJ2-2
CASSLVSGRATGELFF
TGTGCCAGCAGCTTAGTTTCAGGCCGGGCCACCGGGGAGCTGTTTTTT
>.|TRBV11-2|.|TRBJ2-7
CASSAGDRAYEQYF
TGTGCCAGCAGCGCGGGGGACAGAGCCTACGAGCAGTACTTC
>.|TRBV12-3/TRBV12-4|TRBD1|TRBJ2-2
CASSFSQGAPGELFF
TGTGCCAGCAGTTTTAGTCAGGGGGCCCCCGGGGAGCTGTTTTTT
>.|TRBV27|.|TRBJ2-3
CASRSRGGTDTQYF
TGTGCCAGCAGGAGTCGGGGCGGCACAGATACGCAGTATTTT
>few|TRBV28|.|TRBJ2-1
CASYGTARNEQFF
TGTGCCAGCTACGGGACCGCCAGGAATGAGCAGTTCTTC
>.|TRBV5-6|.|TRBJ2-5
CASSLDYEETQYF
TGTGCCAGCAGCTTGGACTACGAAGAGACCCAGTACTTC
>.|TRBV18|.|TRBJ2-1
CASSPPSVPYNEQFF
TGTGCCAGCTCACCACCGTCGGTGCCCTACAATGAGCAGTTCTTC
>many|TRBV7-9|TRBD1|TRBJ2-1
CASSNAGTAINEQFF
TGTGCCAGCAGCAACGCCGGGACAGCAATCAATGAGCAGTTCTTC
>few|TRBV6-1|.|TRBJ1-5
CASGLGYSNQPQHF
TGTGCCAGCGGGTTGGGGTATAGCAATCAGCCCCAGCATTTT
>few|TRBV5-4|.|TRBJ2-1
CASSLVDLDEQFF
TGTGCCAGCAGCTTGGTCGACTTGGATGAGCAGTTCTTC
>few|TRBV5-4|.|TRBJ1-6
CASSLGSLSNNSPLHF
TGTGCCAGCAGCTTGGGCAGCCTAAGCAATAATTCACCCCTCCACTTT
>.|TRBV7-2|TRBD1|TRBJ1-5
CASSPHRGRSNQPQHF
TGTGCCAGCAGCCCCCACAGGGGCAGGAGCAATCAGCCCCAGCATTTT